This TCR beta chain was identified in a study of T cells in Graves' hyperthyroidism and ophthalmopathy. Study-level findings and limits: Ophthalmopathy was told apart from stable hyperthyroidism by a 13 V-J model.

In its sample, this clonotype was seen a few times. The antigen is undetermined. Regions amplified from RNA transcripts were the TCR beta CDR3 regions. HTBI primers were used for first-round RT-PCR of the TCR CDR3. MiXCR, run by TCRdb on the multiplex PCR reads, gives a single entry per CDR3 protein. The sample consists of more than 55,000 distinct CDR3 sequences, approximately 50% of them appearing once. The CDR3 extends over 16 amino acids. The ends were cut back, 3 bases at V and 6 bases at J, with 17 bases in the middle. The germline V gene encodes CDR1 KGHSH and CDR2 LQKENI. The sequencing input was blood. The sequence derives from a woman aged 55-69 years with Graves' ophthalmopathy. The rearrangement joins TRBV18 to TRBJ1-4; possibly TRBD1 for D (5 bases). The CDR3 sequence is CASSPGTGGLDEKLFF. CDR3 DNA sequence: TGTGCCAGCTCACCCGGGACGGGGGGGTTGGATGAAAAACTGTTTTTT.